The sequence of this TCR beta chain was determined in a study of T-cell reconstitution after alpha-beta-depleted transplantation in children. Unique molecular identifiers were used in preparing the TCRbeta library. Each CDR3 protein is one row after TCRdb ran MiXCR on the PCR reads. In the table there are 150,000 to 200,000 distinct CDR3 sequences, approximately 6.8% of which are singletons. This CDR3 spans 14 amino acids. With 3 bases clipped from V and 0 bases from J, the junction kept 3 bases outside the gene matches. The germline V gene has CDR1 SQVTM and CDR2 ANQGSEA. This clonotype came up many times.

The sequences come from PBMCs from the stem cell graft donor, collected from the stem cell graft. The TCR originated in a human donor who donated a stem cell graft to a child with Wiskott-Aldrich syndrome. The chain employs TRBV29-1 and TRBJ2-5, with 8 bases that match TRBD2. This CDR3 is CSVDWRGDQETQYF. The CDR3, as DNA: TGCAGCGTTGACTGGCGGGGGGACCAAGAGACCCAGTACTTC.